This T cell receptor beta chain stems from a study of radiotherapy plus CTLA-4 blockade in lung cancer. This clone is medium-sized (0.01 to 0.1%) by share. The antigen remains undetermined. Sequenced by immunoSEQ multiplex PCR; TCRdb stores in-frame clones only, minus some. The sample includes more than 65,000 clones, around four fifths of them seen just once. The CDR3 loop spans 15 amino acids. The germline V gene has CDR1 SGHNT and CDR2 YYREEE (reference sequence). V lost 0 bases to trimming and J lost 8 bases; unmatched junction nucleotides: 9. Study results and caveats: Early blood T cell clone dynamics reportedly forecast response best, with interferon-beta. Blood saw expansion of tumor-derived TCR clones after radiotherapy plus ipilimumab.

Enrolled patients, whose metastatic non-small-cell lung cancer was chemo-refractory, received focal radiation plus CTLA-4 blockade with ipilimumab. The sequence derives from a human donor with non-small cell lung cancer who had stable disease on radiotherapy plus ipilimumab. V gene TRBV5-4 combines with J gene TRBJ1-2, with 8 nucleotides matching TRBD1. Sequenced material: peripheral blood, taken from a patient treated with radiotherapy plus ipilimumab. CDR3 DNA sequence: TGTGCCAGCAGCTTGGGAGGACAGGGCTTGGCGGGCTACACCTTC. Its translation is CASSLGGQGLAGYTF. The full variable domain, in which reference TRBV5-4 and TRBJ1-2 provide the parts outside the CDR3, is ETGVTQSPTHLIKTRGQQVTLRCSSQSGHNTVSWYQQALGQGPQFIFQYYREEENGRGNFPPRFSGLQFPNYSSELNVNALELDDSALYLCASSLGGQGLAGYTFGSGTRLTVV.